Shown below are 8 T cell receptor beta chains from a single sample sequenced in a study of T cell repertoires in cytomegalovirus infection. TCRdb independently ran MiXCR on the reads; one entry per CDR3 protein. Of some 200,000 distinct CDR3 sequences listed, about a tenth are singletons. Sequencing was done on a sample of PBMCs. The source of these receptors is a human donor in good health (CMV status not recorded). Some clones in this sample may be carry-over from other donors' samples.

Regarding this clonotype: A much larger clone is a single base away; this may be a read error. The genes are TRBV20-1 and TRBJ1-3; TRBD1 agrees at 7 bases. This CDR3 has 14 amino acids. In germline, CDR1 is DFQATT, CDR2 SNEGSKA (reference sequence). CDR3 bases: TGCAGTGCTAGCGACAGGGCGTCTGGAAACACCCTATATTTT. Translation: CSASDRASGNTLYF.

This sequence joins TRBV15 and TRBJ2-2, with D possibly being TRBD1 (5 bases). Germline values: CDR1 LNHNV, CDR2 YYDKDF (reference sequence). Trimming cost V 0 bases and J 2 bases, with 10 bases left between them. The CDR3 has 16 residues. The CDR3 spells CATSRDFDSNTGELFF. Written as DNA, the CDR3 is TGTGCCACCAGCAGAGATTTTGACAGCAACACCGGGGAGCTGTTTTTT.

There are many counts of this clonotype. The rearrangement joins TRBV7-2 to TRBJ1-6, with D perhaps matching TRBD1 (5 bases). There are 15 residues in the CDR3. Germline V gives CDR1 SGHTA, CDR2 FQGNSA. Trimming removed 2 bases from V and 12 bases from J, with 17 bases in between. DNA for the CDR3: TGTGCCAGCAGCTTACCAACCCCGGGCAGGGAACCCCTCCACTTT. It translates to CASSLPTPGREPLHF.

This clonotype was counted ten times or more. This chain joins TRBV7-9 and TRBJ1-6; 7 bases agree with TRBD1. This CDR3 contains 15 residues. J gave up 10 bases and V 0 bases, and 6 bases lay outside the gene matches. Germline V gene lookup returns CDR1 SEHNR and CDR2 FQNEAQ (reference sequence). The CDR3 loop reads CASSLATGTSSPLHF. CDR3 bases: TGTGCCAGCAGCTTAGCGACAGGGACCAGCTCACCCCTCCACTTT.

The chain has TRBV2 and TRBJ2-5; a weak D match, TRBD1 (6 bases). Trimming cost V 6 bases and J 1 base, with 12 bases left between them. From germline, CDR1 is SNHLY and CDR2 FYNNEI. The CDR3 is made up of 14 amino acids. Here the CDR3 DNA reads TGTGCCAGCAGCCAGACCAGGGGCCAAGAGACCCAGTACTTC. Its protein product is CASSQTRGQETQYF.

This clonotype was counted many times. The chain combines TRBV7-2 with TRBJ1-2; perhaps TRBD1 as D (5 bases). Germline CDR1 SGHTA, CDR2 FQGNSA. Between the trimmed V and J ends, which lost 5 bases and 4 bases, there was a span of 8 bases. The CDR3 extends over 12 amino acids. CDR3 residues: CASSAGSYGYTF. CDR3 bases: TGTGCCAGCAGCGCAGGGAGCTATGGCTACACCTTC.

This clonotype showed up many times. The V call is TRBV7-2, the J call TRBJ2-3; D gene unclear. In germline, CDR1 is SGHTA, CDR2 FQGNSA. The CDR3 runs to 15 residues. Trimming shortened V by 1 base and J by 2 bases, and 10 bases separated the two germline ends. The CDR3 DNA reads TGTGCCAGCAGCTTAGAAGACGGTTTCACAGATACGCAGTATTTT. As protein: CASSLEDGFTDTQYF.

This clonotype was observed a few times. V is TRBV28 and J is TRBJ1-2; possible D gene TRBD1, 5 bases. This CDR3 has 14 amino acids. Trimming pared 1 base from V and 6 bases from J, leaving 12 bases between. The germline V gene has CDR1 MDHEN and CDR2 SYDVKM. The CDR3 region has the DNA TGTGCCAGCAGTTTATTGCAGCCGGGGGATGGCTACACCTTC. It translates to CASSLLQPGDGYTF.